This T cell receptor (beta chain) was found in a study of shared clonotypes between healthy human individuals. General observations from the study: Clonotypes which were not shared had lower generation probabilities than clonotypes that all four donors shared. Naive subsets typically showed greater estimated richness than memory subsets.

The protocol was immunoSEQ multiplex PCR, while the TCRdb copy is restricted to in-frame clones and leaves out a portion. Counted here are about 2 million clones, over 85% occurring once; the ten biggest clones make up approximately 0.13%. As to this clone: The antigen is not known.

The V gene's germline CDR1 is SGHNT and CDR2 YYREEE (reference sequence). Trimming removed 0 bases at V and 5 bases at J, with 12 bases between. The CDR3 length is 15 residues. Donors included only healthy HIV-negative adults lacking recent acute infections or vaccinations. The sequenced sample was naive CD4+ T cells sorted from blood. The subset here: CD45RA+ positively selected. This chain uses TRBV5-4 with TRBJ2-1; maybe TRBD1 (5 bases). The sequence was obtained from a man between 18 and 29 years old in good health. CDR3 nucleotide sequence: TGTGCCAGCAGCTTGGCAGGACAAGATAACAATGAGCAGTTCTTC. This codes for CASSLAGQDNNEQFF.